The 14 T cell receptor beta chains reported below all come from one sample, sequenced in a study of T cells in Graves' hyperthyroidism and ophthalmopathy. Researchers took RNA transcripts and amplified the TCR beta CDR3 regions from them. When the TCR CDR3 underwent first-round RT-PCR, the HTBI primer set was used. TCRdb used MiXCR to reprocess the multiplex PCR reads, holding one entry per CDR3 protein. Of approximately 510,000 distinct CDR3 sequences in the sample, around 21% were seen once. Sequencing used blood. These receptors came from a man aged 18 to 29 with Graves' hyperthyroidism.

This clonotype was observed a few times. A single base separates this from a much larger clone, so it may be a read error. In nucleotides, the CDR3 is TGTGCCAGCGCCGACAGGGGAGGCCAGCCCCAGCATTTT. It codes for CASADRGGQPQHF. The V gene is TRBV18, the J gene TRBJ1-5, with 8 bases lining up with TRBD1. The CDR3 runs to 13 residues. Germline CDR1 is KGHSH and CDR2 is LQKENI. Germline trimming cut 8 bases from V and 7 bases from J; bases unmatched to any gene: 7.

The table lists this clonotype with many counts. The chain couples TRBV2 to TRBJ2-5; TRBD1 matches at 8 bases. The CDR3 length is 13 residues. Germline CDR1 reads SNHLY; CDR2 reads FYNNEI. With 4 bases clipped from V and 7 bases from J, the junction kept 5 bases outside the gene matches. CDR3 loop: CASSAQGAGTQYF. The DNA of the CDR3 is TGTGCCAGCAGTGCCCAGGGGGCCGGGACCCAGTACTTC.

This clonotype was counted ten times or more. The chain combines TRBV2 with TRBJ2-7; tentative D call: TRBD1 (7 bases). Germline V gene lookup returns CDR1 SNHLY and CDR2 FYNNEI. CDR3 size: 12 residues. V lost 7 bases and J 6 bases, leaving 13 bases between the germline ends. The CDR3 DNA sequence: TGTGCCAGCACTGTCAGGGGGGTCGAGCAGTACTTC. Translation: CASTVRGVEQYF.

The chain links TRBV6-1 to TRBJ2-7, with 12 bases lining up with TRBD1. The ends lost 8 bases at V and 7 bases at J; junction bases unmatched: 3. CDR1 and CDR2 from the germline V gene are MNHNS and SASEGT. This CDR3 is 12 amino acids long. In DNA, the CDR3 is TGTGCCAGCGGGACAGGGGGCTGGGAGCAGTACTTC. It codes for CASGTGGWEQYF.

In its sample, this clonotype was seen many times. This sequence joins TRBV12-5 and TRBJ1-2; no clear D gene. The length of the CDR3 is 12 residues. Germline CDR1 is LGHNT and CDR2 is FRNRAP. Between the trimmed V and J ends, which lost 4 bases and 5 bases, there was a span of 8 bases. Here the CDR3 DNA reads TGTGCTAGTGGTTCGCTCGGGTATGGCTACACCTTC. Protein sequence: CASGSLGYGYTF.

The chain carries TRBV6-2 or TRBV6-3 and TRBJ2-7; D unresolved. The CDR3 is 11 amino acids. Germline V gene lookup returns CDR1 MNHEY and CDR2 SVGEGT. The V and J ends lost 9 bases and 0 bases respectively, with 6 bases between them. The CDR3 region is CASGVSYEQYF. In DNA form, the CDR3 reads TGTGCCAGTGGGGTCTCCTACGAGCAGTACTTC.

This clonotype was seen at least ten times. The V and J genes are TRBV6-5 and TRBJ1-1, with D perhaps matching TRBD1 (6 bases). Germline CDR1 and CDR2: MNHEY and SVGAGI. Between the trimmed V and J ends, which lost 0 bases and 0 bases, there was a span of 14 bases. This CDR3 contains 17 residues. In nucleotides, the CDR3 is TGTGCCAGCAGTTACTCGAACCCAGGGGCCATGAACACTGAAGCTTTCTTT. Translating gives CASSYSNPGAMNTEAFF.

This clonotype was seen repeatedly, ten times or more. V and J are TRBV6-2 or TRBV6-3 and TRBJ1-5, with 9 positions matching TRBD1. Germline assignment: CDR1 MNHEY and CDR2 SVGEGT. V lost 8 bases, J lost 5 bases, and 4 bases stayed unmatched. The CDR3 has 13 amino acids. The CDR3 coding sequence is TGTGCCAGCGGGACAGGGCGATATCAGCCCCAGCATTTT. Its translation is CASGTGRYQPQHF.

This clonotype was recorded at least ten times. This sequence joins TRBV12-3 or TRBV12-4 and TRBJ1-5; D call uncertain. The CDR3 runs 14 residues. The V end was cut by 5 bases, the J end by 6 bases, with 14 bases between. CDR3 DNA sequence: TGTGCCAGCAGTCCCGACCGCGGAGGTCAGCCCCAGCATTTT. Translation gives CASSPDRGGQPQHF.

This clonotype was detected ten times or more. The chain combines TRBV10-3 with TRBJ1-5; D remains unclear. CDR3 size: 14 residues. V was clipped by 4 bases and J by 2 bases, with 9 bases between them. Germline assignment: CDR1 ENHRY and CDR2 SYGVKD. DNA for the CDR3: TGTGCCATCAGTGGTGGGCAGGGCAATCAGCCCCAGCATTTT. This sequence encodes CAISGGQGNQPQHF.

The table lists this clonotype with many counts. A single base separates this from a much larger clone, so it may be a read error. The J gene is TRBJ1-1, the V gene TRBV28, with D unresolved. Per germline, CDR1 MDHEN and CDR2 SYDVKM. The V gene lost 8 bases and the J gene lost 4 bases, with 8 bases spanning the gap. This CDR3 has 11 residues. CDR3 in DNA: TGTGCCAGCTTTTGGGGCACTGAAGCTTTCTTT. Protein: CASFWGTEAFF. The complete variable domain, with remaining parts taken from reference TRBV28 and TRBJ1-1, reads DVKVTQSSRYLVKRTGEKVFLECVQDMDHENMFWYRQDPGLGLRLIYFSYDVKMKEKGDIPEGYSVSREKKERFSLILESASTNQTSMYLCASFWGTEAFFGQGTRLTVV.

The chain combines TRBV7-2 with TRBJ2-5; D not certain. The V end was cut by 4 bases, the J end by 0 bases, with 6 bases between. Germline CDR1 reads SGHTA; CDR2 reads FQGNSA. This CDR3 contains 13 residues. The CDR3 sequence is CASSSKYQETQYF. In DNA, the CDR3 is TGTGCCAGCAGCTCCAAGTACCAAGAGACCCAGTACTTC.

V usage is TRBV6-5 and J usage is TRBJ1-6; tentative D call: TRBD1 (5 bases). This CDR3 spans 15 amino acids. Germline V gene sequence: CDR1 MNHEY, CDR2 SVGAGI. The ends were cut back, 2 bases at V and 7 bases at J, with 12 bases in the middle. The CDR3: CASSYSAGDNSPLHF. Written as DNA, the CDR3 is TGTGCCAGCAGTTACAGCGCGGGGGACAATTCACCCCTCCACTTT.

This clonotype was counted between two and nine times. This sequence joins TRBV11-2 and TRBJ2-1; TRBD2 matches at 10 bases. Trimming took 5 bases from V and 4 from J; bases not matched to a gene: 20. Germline CDR1 reads SGHAT; CDR2 reads FQNNGV. This CDR3 has 20 residues. In DNA form, the CDR3 reads TGTGCCAGCAGCCGGCCCGCCGGACAGGGAGCACTAGCGGGGTACAATGAGCAGTTCTTC. This translates into CASSRPAGQGALAGYNEQFF.